This T cell receptor beta chain was found in a study of blood T cell repertoires in COVID-19. The CDR3 is made up of 17 amino acids. The germline V gene encodes CDR1 SEHNR and CDR2 FQNEAQ (reference sequence). J was trimmed by 5 bases and V by 5 bases; bases with no gene match: 11. TCRdb's table, derived via immunoSEQ multiplex PCR, lists solely in-frame clones and lacks some. The profile shows under 200,000 clones, around four fifths of them singletons. Before being deemed recovered, Cohort 3 donors had two negative PCRs, clearance, or symptom resolution. The sequence came from a woman in her forties or fifties who had recovered from COVID-19. The specimen was PBMCs or T cells enriched from blood (not recorded which). The genes are TRBV7-9 and TRBJ2-3; 12 positions match TRBD2. The CDR3 DNA follows: TGTGCCAGCAGCGCCTCCCTAGCGGGGGGGCCAGGAGATACGCAGTATTTT. It encodes CASSASLAGGPGDTQYF.